This paragraph reports one TCR beta chain. The target antigen is unknown. With the read ending 3 residues before the CDR3 end, the germline J gene is used to fill in that end. The data belong to a study of T cells in women clearing cervical HPV infection. Study conclusions and caveats: Controls had more TRBV6-7 (around 0.15%) than cases (approximately 0.11%). Repertoire richness, not evenness, was significantly elevated in CIN3+ cases versus controls.

The repertoire was sequenced with immunoSEQ multiplex PCR; TCRdb's copy has only in-frame clones and lacks some. The table for this sample gives some 25,000 clones. This CDR3 has 15 amino acids. In germline, CDR1 is SGHAT, CDR2 FQNNGV. Between the trimmed V and J ends, which lost 1 base and 3 bases, there was a span of 12 bases. This sequence originates from a woman between 18 and 69 years old with a cervical HPV16 infection that either progressed to CIN3+ or cleared (not recorded which). Specimen: blood buffy coat. The rearrangement links TRBV11-2 to TRBJ1-1; D is undetermined. CDR3 bases read: TGTGCCAGCAGCTTAGTTAAGCTCTTCTACACTGAA. Its protein product is CASSLVKLFYTE. In full, the CDR3 reads CASSLVKLFYTEAFF.